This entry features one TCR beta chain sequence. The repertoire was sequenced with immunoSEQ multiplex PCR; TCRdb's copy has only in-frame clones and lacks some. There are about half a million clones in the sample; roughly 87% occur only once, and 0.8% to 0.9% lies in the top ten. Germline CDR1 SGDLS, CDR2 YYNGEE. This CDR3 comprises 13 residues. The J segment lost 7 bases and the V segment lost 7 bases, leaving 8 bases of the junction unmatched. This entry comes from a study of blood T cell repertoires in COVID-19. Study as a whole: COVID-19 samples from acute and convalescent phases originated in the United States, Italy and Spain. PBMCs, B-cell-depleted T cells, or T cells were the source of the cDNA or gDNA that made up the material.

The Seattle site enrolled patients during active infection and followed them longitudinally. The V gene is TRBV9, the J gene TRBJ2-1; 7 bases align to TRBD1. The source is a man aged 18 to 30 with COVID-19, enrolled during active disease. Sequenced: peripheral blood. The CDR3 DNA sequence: TGTGCCAGCTCCTTGGAACAGGGGAATGAGCAGTTCTTC. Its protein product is CASSLEQGNEQFF.